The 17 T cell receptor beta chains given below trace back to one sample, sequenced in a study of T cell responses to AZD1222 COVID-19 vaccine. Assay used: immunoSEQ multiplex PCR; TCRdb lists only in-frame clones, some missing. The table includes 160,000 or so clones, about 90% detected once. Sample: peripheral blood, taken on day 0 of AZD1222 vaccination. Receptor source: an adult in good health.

This chain's CDR3 is CASSLGGAGHYNEQFF. The CDR3, as DNA: TGTGCCAGCAGCTTAGGGGGGGCAGGTCACTACAATGAGCAGTTCTTC. The chain has TRBV7-6 and TRBJ2-1; D could derive from TRBD1 or TRBD2 (6 bases each). The CDR3 length is 16 residues. Germline V gene sequence: CDR1 SGHVS, CDR2 FNYEAQ. V lost 1 base and J 3 bases, leaving 13 bases between the germline ends.

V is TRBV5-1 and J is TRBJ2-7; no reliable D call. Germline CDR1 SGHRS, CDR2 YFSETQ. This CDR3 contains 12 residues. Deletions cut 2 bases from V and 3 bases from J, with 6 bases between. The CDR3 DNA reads TGCGCCAGCAGCTTTGACGGCTACGAGCAGTACTTC. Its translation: CASSFDGYEQYF. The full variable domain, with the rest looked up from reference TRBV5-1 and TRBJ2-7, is KAGVTQTPRYLIKTRGQQVTLSCSPISGHRSVSWYQQTPGQGLQFLFEYFSETQRNKGNFPGRFSGRQFSNSRSEMNVSTLELGDSALYLCASSFDGYEQYFGPGTRLTVT.

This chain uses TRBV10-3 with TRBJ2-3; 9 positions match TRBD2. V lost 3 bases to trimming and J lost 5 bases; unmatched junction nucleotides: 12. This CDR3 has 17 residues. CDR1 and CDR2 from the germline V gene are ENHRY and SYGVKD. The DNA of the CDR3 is TGTGCCATCAGTGATTCTAGCATGGCGGGGGGGCAAGATACGCAGTATTTT. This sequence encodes CAISDSSMAGGQDTQYF.

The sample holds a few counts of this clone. The CDR3 loop is CASSQDGGRAGNTEAFF. CDR3 bases: TGCGCCAGCAGCCAAGATGGGGGCAGGGCTGGGAACACTGAAGCTTTCTTT. The V call is TRBV4-3, the J call TRBJ1-1; D is possibly TRBD1 (6 bases). Trimming took off 0 bases at V and 1 base at J, with 15 bases between the two ends. The CDR3 has 17 amino acids. From germline, CDR1 is LGHNA and CDR2 YSLEER.

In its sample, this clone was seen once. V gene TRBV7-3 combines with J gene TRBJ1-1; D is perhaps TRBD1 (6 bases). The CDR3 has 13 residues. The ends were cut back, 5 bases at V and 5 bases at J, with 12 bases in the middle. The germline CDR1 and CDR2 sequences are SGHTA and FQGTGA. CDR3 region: CASSTGSGTEAFF. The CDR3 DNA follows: TGTGCCAGCAGCACAGGGTCGGGGACTGAAGCTTTCTTT.

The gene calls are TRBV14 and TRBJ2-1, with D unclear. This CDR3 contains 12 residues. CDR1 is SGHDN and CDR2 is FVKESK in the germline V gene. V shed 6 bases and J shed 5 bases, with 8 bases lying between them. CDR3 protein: CASSSFDNEQFF. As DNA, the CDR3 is TGTGCCAGCAGTAGTTTTGACAATGAGCAGTTCTTC.

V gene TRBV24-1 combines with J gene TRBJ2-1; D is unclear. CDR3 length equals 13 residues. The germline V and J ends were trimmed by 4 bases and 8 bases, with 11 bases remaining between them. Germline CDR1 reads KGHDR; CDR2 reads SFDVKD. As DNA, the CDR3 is TGTGCCACCAGTGACCCCCGACGGGATGAGCAGTTCTTC. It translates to CATSDPRRDEQFF.

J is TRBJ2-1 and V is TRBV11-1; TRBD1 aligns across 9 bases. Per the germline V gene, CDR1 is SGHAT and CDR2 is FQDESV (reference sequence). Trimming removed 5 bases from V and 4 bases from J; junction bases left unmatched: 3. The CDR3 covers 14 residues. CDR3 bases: TGTGCCAGCAGCATGGGACAGGGATACAATGAGCAGTTCTTC. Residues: CASSMGQGYNEQFF.

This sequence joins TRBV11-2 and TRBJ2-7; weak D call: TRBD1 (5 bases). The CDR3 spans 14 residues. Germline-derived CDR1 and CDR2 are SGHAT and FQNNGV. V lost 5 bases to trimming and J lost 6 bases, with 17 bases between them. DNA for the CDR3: TGTGCCAGCAGCCAAGTATTCTCAGGGTTCGAGCAGTACTTC. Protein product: CASSQVFSGFEQYF. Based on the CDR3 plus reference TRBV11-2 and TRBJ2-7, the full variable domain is EAGVAQSPRYKIIEKRQSVAFWCNPISGHATLYWYQQILGQGPKLLIQFQNNGVVDDSQLPKDRFSAERLKGVDSTLKIQPAKLEDSAVYLCASSQVFSGFEQYFGPGTRLTVT.

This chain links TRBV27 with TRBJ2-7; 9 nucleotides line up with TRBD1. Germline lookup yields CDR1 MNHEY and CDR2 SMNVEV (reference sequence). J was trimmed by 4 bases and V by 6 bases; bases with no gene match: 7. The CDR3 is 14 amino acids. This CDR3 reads CASRVAGQGYEQYF. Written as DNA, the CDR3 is TGTGCCAGCAGGGTGGCGGGACAGGGTTACGAGCAGTACTTC.

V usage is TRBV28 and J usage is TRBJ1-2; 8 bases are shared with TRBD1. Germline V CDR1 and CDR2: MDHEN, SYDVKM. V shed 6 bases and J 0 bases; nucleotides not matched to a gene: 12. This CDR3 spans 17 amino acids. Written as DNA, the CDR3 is TGTGCCAGCAGCTTAGGGGGACAGGTGGGAGCTAACTATGGCTACACCTTC. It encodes CASSLGGQVGANYGYTF.

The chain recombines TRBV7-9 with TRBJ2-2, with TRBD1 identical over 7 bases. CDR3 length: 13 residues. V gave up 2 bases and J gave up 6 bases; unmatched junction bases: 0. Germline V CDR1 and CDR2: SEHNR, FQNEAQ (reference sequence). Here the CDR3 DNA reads TGTGCCAGCAGCTTAACAGGGGCCGGGGAGCTGTTTTTT. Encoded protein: CASSLTGAGELFF. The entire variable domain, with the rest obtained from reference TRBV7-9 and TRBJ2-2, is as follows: DTGVSQNPRHKITKRGQNVTFRCDPISEHNRLYWYRQTLGQGPEFLTYFQNEAQLEKSRLLSDRFSAERPKGSFSTLEIQRTEQGDSAMYLCASSLTGAGELFFGEGSRLTVL.

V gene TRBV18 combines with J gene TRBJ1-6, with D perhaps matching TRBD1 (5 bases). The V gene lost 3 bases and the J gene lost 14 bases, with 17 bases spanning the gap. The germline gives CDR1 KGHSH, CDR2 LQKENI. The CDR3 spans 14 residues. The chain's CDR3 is CASSPSRDLDSLHF. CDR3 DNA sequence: TGTGCCAGCTCACCGTCCCGGGACTTGGATTCCCTCCACTTT. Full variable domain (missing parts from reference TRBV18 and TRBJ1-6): NAGVMQNPRHLVRRRGQEARLRCSPMKGHSHVYWYRQLPEEGLKFMVYLQKENIIDESGMPKERFSAEFPKEGPSILRIQQVVRGDSAAYFCASSPSRDLDSLHFGNGTRLTVT.

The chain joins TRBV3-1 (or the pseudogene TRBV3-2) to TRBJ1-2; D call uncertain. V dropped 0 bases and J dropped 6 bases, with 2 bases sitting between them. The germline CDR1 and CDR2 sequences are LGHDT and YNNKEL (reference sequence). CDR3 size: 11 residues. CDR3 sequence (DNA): TGTGCCAGCAGCCAAGAGGATGGCTACACCTTC. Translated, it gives CASSQEDGYTF.

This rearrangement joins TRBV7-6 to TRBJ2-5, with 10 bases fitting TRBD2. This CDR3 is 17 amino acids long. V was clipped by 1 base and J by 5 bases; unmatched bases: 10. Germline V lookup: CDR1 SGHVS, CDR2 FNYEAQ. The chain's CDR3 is CASSLGVAGGLGETQYF. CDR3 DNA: TGTGCCAGCAGCTTAGGGGTAGCGGGAGGCCTCGGCGAGACCCAGTACTTC.

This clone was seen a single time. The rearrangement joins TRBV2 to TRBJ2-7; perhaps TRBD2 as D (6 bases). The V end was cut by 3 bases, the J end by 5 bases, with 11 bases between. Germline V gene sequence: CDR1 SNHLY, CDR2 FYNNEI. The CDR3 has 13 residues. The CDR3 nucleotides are TGTGCCAGCAGTGAGGAGGGGTGGCACGAGCAGTACTTC. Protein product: CASSEEGWHEQYF.

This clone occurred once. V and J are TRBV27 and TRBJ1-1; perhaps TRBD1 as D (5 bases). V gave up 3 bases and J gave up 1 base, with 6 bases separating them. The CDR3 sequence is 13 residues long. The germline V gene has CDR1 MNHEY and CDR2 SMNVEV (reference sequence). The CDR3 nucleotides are TGTGCCAGCAGTTTTCAGGGGAACACTGAAGCTTTCTTT. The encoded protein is CASSFQGNTEAFF.